The 30 T cell receptor beta chains below all came from one sample that was sequenced in a study of T-cell reconstitution after alpha-beta-depleted transplantation in children. During its preparation, the TCRbeta library received unique molecular identifiers. Via MiXCR, TCRdb re-called the PCR reads, giving one row per CDR3 protein. The sample lists about a million distinct CDR3 sequences, about 29% seen once, with more than 25% in the top ten. This specimen consisted of PBMCs, mostly from graft donor cells, obtained 360 days after TCRalphabeta/CD19-depleted stem cell transplant. Receptors originate from a boy in the first two years of life who had a stem cell transplant for SCID, so the T cells may come from the graft donor.

V usage is TRBV28 and J usage is TRBJ2-7; D is possibly TRBD1 (6 bases). Germline values: CDR1 MDHEN, CDR2 SYDVKM. The CDR3 length is 17 residues. The germline V and J ends were trimmed by 3 bases and 0 bases, with 18 bases remaining between them. The CDR3 loop is CASSFSRTVKYSYEQYF. Here the CDR3 DNA reads TGTGCCAGCAGTTTCTCTCGGACAGTCAAGTACTCCTACGAGCAGTACTTC.

This clonotype has more than one count but fewer than ten. The rearrangement links TRBV5-1 to TRBJ2-5, with D unresolved. Germline V gene sequence: CDR1 SGHRS, CDR2 YFSETQ. The CDR3 is 14 residues long. Trimming cost V 0 bases and J 2 bases, with 8 bases left between them. CDR3 loop: CASSLAHGQETQYF. CDR3 DNA sequence: TGCGCCAGCAGCTTGGCCCACGGGCAAGAGACCCAGTACTTC. Using reference TRBV5-1 and TRBJ2-5 for the parts outside the CDR3, the full variable domain is KAGVTQTPRYLIKTRGQQVTLSCSPISGHRSVSWYQQTPGQGLQFLFEYFSETQRNKGNFPGRFSGRQFSNSRSEMNVSTLELGDSALYLCASSLAHGQETQYFGPGTRLLVL.

The chain carries TRBV3-1 and TRBJ2-1; D not certain. Germline V gene sequence: CDR1 LGHDT, CDR2 YNNKEL (reference sequence). Trimming pared 1 base from V and 8 bases from J, leaving 12 bases between. The CDR3 extends over 14 amino acids. Here the CDR3 reads CASSQGSTWDEQFF. In nucleotides, the CDR3 is TGTGCCAGCAGCCAAGGTTCCACTTGGGATGAGCAGTTCTTC.

The chain has TRBV3-1 and TRBJ2-4, with 7 positions matching TRBD2. CDR3 size: 16 residues. Trimming at V came to 4 bases and at J to 2 bases, leaving 8 bases not matched to a gene. Per germline, CDR1 LGHDT and CDR2 YNNKEL (reference sequence). The CDR3 sequence is CASSPSSGGTKNIQYF. CDR3 bases: TGTGCCAGCAGCCCTTCTTCGGGGGGAACCAAAAACATTCAGTACTTC.

This clonotype was seen repeatedly, ten times or more. The chain links TRBV12-3 or TRBV12-4 to TRBJ2-5; D is perhaps TRBD1 (5 bases). Between the trimmed V and J ends, which lost 6 bases and 4 bases, there was a span of 9 bases. The length of the CDR3 is 12 residues. CDR3 amino acids: CASSFGAETQYF. In DNA, the CDR3 is TGTGCCAGCAGCTTTGGGGCAGAGACCCAGTACTTC.

This sequence joins TRBV30 and TRBJ2-7; 8 bases agree with TRBD1. There are 13 residues in the CDR3. Trimming removed 1 base from V and 1 base from J; junction bases left unmatched: 0. Germline loops: CDR1 GTSNPN, CDR2 SVGIG (reference sequence). The CDR3 region has the DNA TGTGCCTGGAGTGACAGGGGGTCCTACGAGCAGTACTTC. Translated: CAWSDRGSYEQYF.

The gene calls are TRBV5-6 and TRBJ2-5; 12 bases agree with TRBD2. The CDR3 spans 17 residues. Unmatched junction bases numbered 9, after V lost 1 base and J lost 5 bases. Germline V gene lookup returns CDR1 SGHDT and CDR2 YYEEEE. Written as DNA, the CDR3 is TGTGCCAGCAGCTTGCTGGCTAGCGGGGGGGCTGACGAGACCCAGTACTTC. Amino acids: CASSLLASGGADETQYF.

A few counts support this clonotype. The rearrangement links TRBV20-1 to TRBJ2-2; 8 positions agree with TRBD1. The germline V gene has CDR1 DFQATT and CDR2 SNEGSKA (reference sequence). With 3 bases clipped from V and 7 bases from J, the junction kept 4 bases outside the gene matches. The CDR3 has 13 residues. The CDR3 here is CSASRGLSGELFF. CDR3 bases: TGCAGTGCTAGCAGGGGGCTCAGCGGGGAGCTGTTTTTT.

In this sample, this clonotype turned up a few times. V usage is TRBV5-5 and J usage is TRBJ2-2; D is unclear. The V and J ends lost 6 bases and 2 bases respectively, with 8 bases between them. CDR3 length: 13 residues. CDR1 and CDR2 (germline): SGHKS, YYEKEE (reference sequence). This CDR3 is CASTYFNTGELFF. The CDR3 bases are TGTGCCAGCACCTACTTCAACACCGGGGAGCTGTTTTTT. The full variable domain, rest sourced from reference TRBV5-5 and TRBJ2-2, is DAGVTQSPTHLIKTRGQQVTLRCSPISGHKSVSWYQQVLGQGPQFIFQYYEKEERGRGNFPDRFSARQFPNYSSELNVNALLLGDSALYLCASTYFNTGELFFGEGSRLTVL.

This clonotype was counted a few times. This chain joins TRBV18 and TRBJ2-6; D gene unclear. In germline, CDR1 is KGHSH, CDR2 LQKENI. This CDR3 contains 14 residues. V lost 8 bases, J lost 0 bases, and 8 bases lay in between. The CDR3 loop is CASLLGSGANVLTF. The CDR3 nucleotides read TGTGCCAGCCTATTAGGCTCTGGGGCCAACGTCCTGACTTTC. Full variable domain (remainder filled in from reference TRBV18 and TRBJ2-6): NAGVMQNPRHLVRRRGQEARLRCSPMKGHSHVYWYRQLPEEGLKFMVYLQKENIIDESGMPKERFSAEFPKEGPSILRIQQVVRGDSAAYFCASLLGSGANVLTFGAGSRLTVL.

Only a few counts were recorded for this clonotype. V usage is TRBV5-8 and J usage is TRBJ1-5; D is possibly TRBD1 (5 bases). Trimming stripped 2 bases from V and 14 bases from J, with 20 bases between. This CDR3 comprises 14 residues. Germline assignment: CDR1 SGHTS and CDR2 YDEGEE. The CDR3 DNA is TGTGCCAGCAGCTTTTTGGGGCTCGGGCAAAACGAGCATTTT. This encodes CASSFLGLGQNEHF.

In its sample, this clonotype was seen a few times. CDR3 sequence reads: CSVVGTGVRDTQYF. In nucleotides, the CDR3 is TGCAGCGTTGTCGGGACAGGGGTACGGGATACGCAGTATTTT. The V gene is TRBV29-1, the J gene TRBJ2-3; the match to TRBD1 covers 10 bases. Germline V CDR1 and CDR2: SQVTM, ANQGSEA. The CDR3 is 14 amino acids. V lost 4 bases to trimming and J lost 6 bases; unmatched junction nucleotides: 7.

This clonotype was recorded many times. The genes are TRBV11-2 and TRBJ2-7; D perhaps matches TRBD2 (6 bases). CDR1 and CDR2 from the germline V gene are SGHAT and FQNNGV. The CDR3 is 18 amino acids. With 5 bases removed from V and 3 bases from J, the gap between germline ends came to 26 bases. The CDR3 here is CASSPNVQGRDSFYEQYF. Written as DNA, the CDR3 is TGTGCCAGCAGCCCCAATGTCCAGGGCAGGGACTCCTTCTACGAGCAGTACTTC. The full variable domain, in which reference TRBV11-2 and TRBJ2-7 provide the parts outside the CDR3, is EAGVAQSPRYKIIEKRQSVAFWCNPISGHATLYWYQQILGQGPKLLIQFQNNGVVDDSQLPKDRFSAERLKGVDSTLKIQPAKLEDSAVYLCASSPNVQGRDSFYEQYFGPGTRLTVT.

The chain carries TRBV24-1 and TRBJ2-3; 7 bases are shared with TRBD2. There are 13 residues in the CDR3. The germline V gene has CDR1 KGHDR and CDR2 SFDVKD. The junction had 3 bases not matched to a gene; V was cut back by 9 bases and J by 1 base. The CDR3 sequence: CATRTRGTDTQYF. CDR3 nucleotides: TGTGCCACCCGGACTAGAGGCACAGATACGCAGTATTTT.

The chain links TRBV29-1 to TRBJ2-7; 9 bases are shared with TRBD1. Germline CDR1 is SQVTM and CDR2 is ANQGSEA. This CDR3 is 11 amino acids long. V lost 6 bases, J lost 7 bases, and 4 bases stayed unmatched. Here the CDR3 reads CSVGQGREQYF. Here the CDR3 DNA reads TGCAGCGTGGGACAGGGCCGGGAGCAGTACTTC.

A single count supports this clonotype. This rearrangement joins TRBV5-6 to TRBJ2-3; D perhaps matches TRBD1 (6 bases). CDR3 size: 12 residues. Germline V lookup: CDR1 SGHDT, CDR2 YYEEEE. With 2 bases removed from V and 9 bases from J, the gap between germline ends came to 10 bases. The CDR3: CASSFQGSTQYF. The CDR3 DNA sequence: TGTGCCAGCAGCTTCCAGGGGTCGACGCAGTATTTT.

The chain recombines TRBV20-1 with TRBJ2-1; D gene uncertain. CDR1 DFQATT and CDR2 SNEGSKA come from the germline V gene (reference sequence). Between the trimmed V and J ends, which lost 3 bases and 10 bases, there was a span of 13 bases. This CDR3 is 12 amino acids long. CDR3 DNA: TGCAGTGCTAGGAGCCCCCCAATGGAGCAGTTCTTC. Translating gives CSARSPPMEQFF.

This clonotype has a handful of counts. CDR3 amino acids: CSVRDRGPDEQYF. DNA of the CDR3: TGCAGCGTCCGGGACAGGGGACCGGACGAGCAGTACTTC. The chain has TRBV29-1 and TRBJ2-7; 10 nucleotides agree with TRBD1. CDR1 is SQVTM, CDR2 ANQGSEA, per germline. V lost 6 bases, J lost 5 bases, and 7 bases stayed unmatched. The CDR3 has 13 residues.

This clonotype was counted a few times. The chain links TRBV5-1 to TRBJ2-1; TRBD2 might be the D (5 bases). Between the trimmed V and J ends, which lost 3 bases and 6 bases, there was a span of 16 bases. The CDR3 contains 15 residues. Germline loops: CDR1 SGHRS, CDR2 YFSETQ. DNA of the CDR3: TGCGCCAGCAGCTCCTACACGATAAGCGGCAATGAGCAGTTCTTC. This gives the protein CASSSYTISGNEQFF.

This clonotype was counted only a few times. V usage is TRBV12-3 or TRBV12-4 and J usage is TRBJ2-2; D remains ambiguous. This CDR3 contains 19 residues. Trimming removed 3 bases from V and 0 bases from J, with 20 bases in between. CDR3 amino acids: CASSFPQDGQIPNTGELFF. The CDR3 coding sequence is TGTGCCAGCAGTTTCCCGCAAGATGGTCAGATCCCGAACACCGGGGAGCTGTTTTTT.

The chain uses TRBV27 and TRBJ1-1; the match to TRBD1 covers 8 bases. This CDR3 is built from 12 residues. The ends lost 8 bases at V and 10 bases at J; junction bases unmatched: 9. The V gene's germline CDR1 is MNHEY and CDR2 SMNVEV (reference sequence). The CDR3 loop reads CASRLMTGVAFF. The DNA for the CDR3 is TGTGCCAGCCGCCTTATGACAGGGGTAGCTTTCTTT.

The chain joins TRBV4-2 to TRBJ1-4; D gene ambiguous. This CDR3 has 12 amino acids. CDR1 is LGHNA and CDR2 is YNFKEQ in the germline V gene. V gave up 5 bases and J gave up 6 bases, with 7 bases separating them. The CDR3 DNA reads as TGTGCCAGCAGCTATGGGGATGAAAAACTGTTTTTT. Protein: CASSYGDEKLFF.

The gene calls are TRBV12-3 or TRBV12-4 and TRBJ2-1; D remains unclear. Deletions cut 8 bases from V and 8 bases from J, with 16 bases between. There are 13 residues in the CDR3. Written as DNA, the CDR3 is TGTGCCAGCCGCCGAGGAGCCCCTGATGAGCAGTTCTTC. Translated: CASRRGAPDEQFF.

This rearrangement joins TRBV11-2 to TRBJ2-3; D is unresolved. The length of the CDR3 is 16 residues. Trimming stripped 1 base from V and 0 bases from J, with 11 bases between. Germline V CDR1 and CDR2: SGHAT, FQNNGV. CDR3: CASSLVVPPSTDTQYF. The CDR3 DNA sequence: TGTGCCAGCAGCTTAGTTGTACCCCCTAGCACAGATACGCAGTATTTT.

The J gene is TRBJ2-7, the V gene TRBV10-3; 7 nucleotides match TRBD1. V trimming: 4 bases; J trimming: 5 bases; junction bases outside the gene matches: 5. This CDR3 spans 13 amino acids. CDR1 and CDR2 from the germline V gene are ENHRY and SYGVKD. The CDR3 sequence: CAISGDRANEQYF. In nucleotides, the CDR3 is TGTGCCATCAGTGGAGACAGGGCCAACGAGCAGTACTTC.

This rearrangement joins TRBV29-1 to TRBJ2-1; D is perhaps TRBD1 (7 bases). CDR3 length: 14 amino acids. V was shortened by 6 bases and J by 8 bases, with 20 bases between the two germline ends. Per the germline V gene, CDR1 is SQVTM and CDR2 is ANQGSEA. This CDR3 is CSVPAQGRSDEQFF. For the CDR3, the DNA is TGCAGCGTCCCCGCACAGGGGAGGAGCGATGAGCAGTTCTTC.

This clonotype was picked up a small number of times. The rearrangement uses TRBV9 and TRBJ1-5, with unresolved D. Trimming shortened V by 0 bases and J by 3 bases, and 10 bases separated the two germline ends. CDR1 is SGDLS, CDR2 YYNGEE, per germline. The CDR3 spans 15 residues. In nucleotides, the CDR3 is TGTGCCAGCAGCGTAGCGCCCAGCCTCAATCAGCCCCAGCATTTT. It is translated as CASSVAPSLNQPQHF.

The chain recombines TRBV10-3 with TRBJ2-1; D gene unclear. CDR1 is ENHRY and CDR2 is SYGVKD in the germline V gene. V gave up 2 bases and J gave up 1 base, with 12 bases separating them. The CDR3 contains 16 residues. CDR3 sequence (DNA): TGTGCCATCAGTGAGCATGGAGAACCATCCTACAATGAGCAGTTCTTC. Its translation is CAISEHGEPSYNEQFF.

The gene calls are TRBV6-1 and TRBJ2-5, with D unresolved. V gave up 8 bases and J gave up 7 bases, with 8 bases separating them. The CDR3 loop spans 10 amino acids. Germline-derived CDR1 and CDR2 are MNHNS and SASEGT. The CDR3 nucleotides are TGTGCCAGCGGCCATGGGACCCAGTACTTC. It translates to CASGHGTQYF.

This clonotype was seen repeatedly, ten times or more. The chain couples TRBV4-1 to TRBJ2-3; a weak D match, TRBD2 (6 bases). The CDR3 loop spans 17 amino acids. Germline V gene sequence: CDR1 MGHRA, CDR2 YSYEKL. The V end lost 1 base, the J end lost 1 base, and 15 bases lay between the germline ends. Here the CDR3 DNA reads TGCGCCAGCAGCCAAGGGTGGGAGACTAGGGGCACAGATACGCAGTATTTT. Translated, it gives CASSQGWETRGTDTQYF.